A selection of T cell receptor beta chains follows, all from one sample in a study of blood T cell repertoires in COVID-19. Assay used: immunoSEQ multiplex PCR; TCRdb lists only in-frame clones, some missing. The table shows approximately 100,000 clones, with 84% occurring only once. The sequenced material came from peripheral blood. The origin of the receptors is a woman aged 50 to 60 with acute or convalescent COVID-19. CDR3s include the opening cysteine and the closing phenylalanine or tryptophan. D genes are given only for firm matches. Only some rows state a clone size, as once, few, many or a class for expanded clones.

clone_size	d_call	j_call	v_call	cdr3_aa	cdr3_nt
NA	NA	TRBJ1-1	TRBV6-1	CASSEEYGVRAFF	TGTGCCAGCAGTGAAGAGTACGGGGTAAGAGCTTTCTTT
NA	TRBD1	TRBJ2-3	TRBV5-1	CASSLGQGGTDTQYF	TGCGCCAGCAGCCTGGGACAGGGGGGCACAGATACGCAGTATTTT
NA	NA	TRBJ2-1	TRBV14	CASSSSGGWLYNEQFF	TGTGCCAGCAGCTCCTCTGGGGGGTGGCTTTACAATGAGCAGTTCTTC
once	NA	TRBJ2-7	TRBV19	CASKGLYEQYF	TGTGCCAGTAAGGGACTTTACGAGCAGTACTTC
few	NA	TRBJ1-5	TRBV21-1	CASSSRHRGPQPQHF	TGTGCCAGCAGCAGCCGACACAGGGGGCCTCAGCCCCAGCATTTT
NA	TRBD1	TRBJ1-1	TRBV27	CASSQRDRGFTEAFF	TGTGCCAGCAGTCAGCGGGACAGGGGGTTCACTGAAGCTTTCTTT
NA	NA	TRBJ1-5	TRBV19	CASSMEQGRNQPQHF	TGTGCCAGTAGTATGGAACAGGGACGGAATCAGCCCCAGCATTTT
NA	TRBD1	TRBJ1-5	TRBV4-1	CASSQAGQGFYSNQPQHF	TGCGCCAGCAGCCAGGCGGGACAGGGTTTTTACAGCAATCAGCCCCAGCATTTT
NA	TRBD2	TRBJ2-3	TRBV7-2	CASSRRGTDTQYF	TGTGCCAGCAGCCGGCGGGGGACAGATACGCAGTATTTT
NA	NA	TRBJ1-1	TRBV19	CASSAGGGTEAFF	TGTGCCAGTAGTGCGGGGGGAGGTACTGAAGCTTTCTTT
NA	NA	TRBJ2-3	TRBV5-1	CASRGGQTDTQYF	TGCGCCAGCAGAGGCGGACAAACAGATACGCAGTATTTT
NA	NA	TRBJ1-1	TRBV6-6	CASIGSVRGTEAFF	TGTGCCAGCATCGGTTCGGTGAGAGGAACTGAAGCTTTCTTT
NA	NA	TRBJ1-3	TRBV12-3/TRBV12-4	CASGTLSGNTIYF	TGTGCCAGCGGGACACTCTCTGGAAACACCATATATTTT
NA	NA	TRBJ2-3	TRBV20-1	CSIAAVDTQYF	TGCAGTATAGCGGCGGTAGATACGCAGTATTTT
NA	NA	TRBJ1-1	TRBV27	CASRPGRRGNTEAFF	TGTGCCAGCAGGCCCGGGAGGCGGGGCAACACTGAAGCTTTCTTT
NA	NA	TRBJ1-2	TRBV9	CASSVDRQGPGYTF	TGTGCCAGCAGCGTAGATAGGCAGGGGCCCGGCTACACCTTC
NA	TRBD1	TRBJ1-4	TRBV11-2	CASSSTTGGEKLFF	TGTGCCAGCAGCTCGACGACAGGGGGGGAAAAACTGTTTTTT
NA	NA	TRBJ1-1	TRBV10-1	CASSDLGQKAFF	TGCGCCAGCAGCGATCTCGGACAGAAAGCTTTCTTT
NA	NA	TRBJ2-5	TRBV27	CASSLFPGSVVETQYF	TGTGCCAGCAGTTTATTCCCAGGGTCGGTAGTCGAGACCCAGTACTTC
NA	NA	TRBJ1-3	TRBV18	CASSPDTRNTIYF	TGTGCCAGCTCACCAGATACTAGAAACACCATATATTTT
NA	NA	TRBJ1-1	TRBV29-1	CSVERQLNTEAFF	TGCAGCGTTGAGAGACAGCTGAACACTGAAGCTTTCTTT
NA	NA	TRBJ1-2	TRBV5-4	CASGRGSPNYGYTF	TGTGCCAGCGGTAGGGGTTCCCCTAACTATGGCTACACCTTC
NA	TRBD2	TRBJ2-7	TRBV5-1	CASSFTAGEVVQYF	TGCGCCAGCAGCTTCACCGCGGGGGAGGTCGTGCAGTACTTC
NA	NA	TRBJ1-1	TRBV14	CASSQVEDTEAFF	TGTGCCAGCAGCCAAGTCGAGGACACTGAAGCTTTCTTT
NA	TRBD2	TRBJ2-3	TRBV10-1	CASSVGLAGAGDTQYF	TGCGCCAGCTCCGTGGGACTAGCGGGGGCCGGGGATACGCAGTATTTT
NA	NA	TRBJ1-1	TRBV10-1	CASRDSLNTEAFF	TGCGCCAGCAGGGACAGCCTGAACACTGAAGCTTTCTTT
NA	NA	TRBJ2-2	TRBV5-1	CASSPVRGNTGELFF	TGCGCCAGCAGCCCCGTCCGGGGAAACACCGGGGAGCTGTTTTTT
NA	TRBD1	TRBJ1-1	TRBV6-5	CASSYFGTGWEAFF	TGTGCCAGCAGTTACTTCGGGACAGGGTGGGAAGCTTTCTTT
once	NA	TRBJ2-1	TRBV25-1	CASSEYVSGEQFF	TGTGCCAGCAGTGAATATGTTAGCGGTGAGCAGTTCTTC
NA	NA	TRBJ2-3	TRBV5-1	CASSMPGVADTQYF	TGCGCCAGCAGCATGCCCGGGGTAGCAGATACGCAGTATTTT
NA	NA	TRBJ2-3	TRBV6-6	CASSQAMAGDTQYF	TGTGCCAGCAGTCAAGCAATGGCCGGGGATACGCAGTATTTT
NA	NA	TRBJ2-5	TRBV5-1	CASSPGLGLETQYF	TGCGCCAGCAGCCCGGGACTTGGGTTAGAGACCCAGTACTTC
NA	NA	TRBJ2-7	TRBV25-1	CASCPAGGSSYEQYF	TGTGCCAGCTGCCCCGCAGGAGGAAGCTCCTACGAGCAGTACTTC
NA	NA	TRBJ1-2	TRBV25-1	CASSESKEGRGYTF	TGTGCCAGCAGTGAGTCCAAGGAGGGCAGGGGCTACACCTTC
once	NA	TRBJ2-7	TRBV30	CAWSDRQRFDEQYF	TGTGCCTGGAGCGACCGCCAGAGGTTCGACGAGCAGTACTTC
NA	TRBD1	TRBJ2-1	TRBV4-1	CASSQDWAGGVNEQFF	TGCGCCAGCAGCCAAGATTGGGCAGGGGGTGTAAATGAGCAGTTCTTC
NA	TRBD2	TRBJ2-1	TRBV6-1	CASSEQERGGYEQFF	TGTGCCAGCAGTGAACAGGAGCGGGGGGGCTATGAGCAGTTCTTC
NA	NA	TRBJ1-1	TRBV12-3/TRBV12-4	CASSSTGNTEAFF	TGTGCCAGCAGCTCGACAGGGAACACTGAAGCTTTCTTT
NA	NA	TRBJ2-1	TRBV5-1	CASSLTGGRGEGYEQFF	TGCGCCAGCAGCCTCACGGGGGGCAGGGGAGAGGGCTATGAGCAGTTCTTC
NA	NA	TRBJ1-6	TRBV5-1	CASSPRGNDSPLHF	TGCGCCAGCAGCCCCCGGGGGAATGATTCACCCCTCCACTTT
NA	TRBD1	TRBJ1-2	TRBV4-2	CASSQATGQDYGYTF	TGTGCCAGCAGCCAAGCTACCGGACAGGATTATGGCTACACCTTC
NA	NA	TRBJ1-1	TRBV9	CASSAQLEGEAFF	TGTGCCAGCAGCGCTCAACTTGAGGGTGAAGCTTTCTTT
NA	NA	TRBJ2-7	TRBV3-1/TRBV3-2	CASSRQDAYEQYF	TGTGCCAGCAGCCGACAGGACGCCTACGAGCAGTACTTC
NA	NA	TRBJ1-1	TRBV6-6	CATRAGMNTEAFF	TGTGCCACCAGGGCGGGGATGAACACTGAAGCTTTCTTT
NA	NA	TRBJ1-2	TRBV14	CASSQYLQGRNYGYTF	TGTGCCAGCAGCCAATACCTCCAGGGGCGCAACTATGGCTACACCTTC
NA	NA	TRBJ1-2	TRBV18	CASSPDSSSGYTF	TGTGCCAGCTCACCAGACAGTTCAAGTGGCTACACCTTC
NA	NA	TRBJ1-1	TRBV5-1	CASSPNAPREAFF	TGCGCCAGCAGCCCCAACGCGCCTCGGGAGGCTTTCTTT
NA	TRBD1	TRBJ1-2	TRBV9	CASSGDRGFRYTF	TGTGCCAGCAGCGGAGACAGGGGTTTTCGCTACACCTTC